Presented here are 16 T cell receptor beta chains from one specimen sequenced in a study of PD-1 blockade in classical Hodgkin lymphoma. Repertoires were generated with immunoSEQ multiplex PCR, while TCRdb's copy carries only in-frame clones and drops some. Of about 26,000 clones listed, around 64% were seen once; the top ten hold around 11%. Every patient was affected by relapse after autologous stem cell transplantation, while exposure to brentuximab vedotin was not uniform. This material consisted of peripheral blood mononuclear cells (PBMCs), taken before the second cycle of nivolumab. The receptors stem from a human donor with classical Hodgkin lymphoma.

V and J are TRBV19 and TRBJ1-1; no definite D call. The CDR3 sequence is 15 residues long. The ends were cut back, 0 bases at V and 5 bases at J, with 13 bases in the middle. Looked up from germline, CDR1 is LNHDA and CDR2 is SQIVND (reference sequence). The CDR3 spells CASSIDSERVTEAFF. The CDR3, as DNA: TGTGCCAGTAGTATAGATTCCGAGAGGGTAACTGAAGCTTTCTTT.

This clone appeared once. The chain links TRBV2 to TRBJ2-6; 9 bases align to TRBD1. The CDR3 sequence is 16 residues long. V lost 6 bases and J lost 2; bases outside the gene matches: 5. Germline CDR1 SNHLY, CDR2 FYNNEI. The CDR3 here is CASRGTGSTGANVLTF. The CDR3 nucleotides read TGTGCCAGCAGGGGGACAGGGTCTACTGGGGCCAACGTCCTGACTTTC.

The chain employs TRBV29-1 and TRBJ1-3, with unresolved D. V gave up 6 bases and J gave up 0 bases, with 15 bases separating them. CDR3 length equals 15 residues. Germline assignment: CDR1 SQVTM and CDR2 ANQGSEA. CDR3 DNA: TGCAGCGTGGAACCCAGCTCAAGCTCTGGAAACACCATATATTTT. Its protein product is CSVEPSSSSGNTIYF.

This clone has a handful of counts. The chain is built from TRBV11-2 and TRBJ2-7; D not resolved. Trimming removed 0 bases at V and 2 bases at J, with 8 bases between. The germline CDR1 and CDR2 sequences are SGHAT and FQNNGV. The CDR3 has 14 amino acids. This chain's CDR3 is CASSLELGPYEQYF. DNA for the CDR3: TGTGCCAGCAGCTTAGAGCTGGGTCCCTACGAGCAGTACTTC.

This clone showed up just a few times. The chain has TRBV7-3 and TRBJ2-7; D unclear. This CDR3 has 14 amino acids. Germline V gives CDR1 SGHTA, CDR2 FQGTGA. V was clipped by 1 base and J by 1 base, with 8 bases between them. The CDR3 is CASSLNAGSYEQYF. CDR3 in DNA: TGTGCCAGCAGCTTAAACGCAGGTTCCTACGAGCAGTACTTC.

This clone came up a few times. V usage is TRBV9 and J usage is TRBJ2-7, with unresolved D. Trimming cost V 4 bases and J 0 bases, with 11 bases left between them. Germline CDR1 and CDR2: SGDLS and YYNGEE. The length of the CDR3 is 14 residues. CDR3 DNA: TGTGCCAGCAGCCTCCCCCCAGGCTCCTACGAGCAGTACTTC. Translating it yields CASSLPPGSYEQYF.

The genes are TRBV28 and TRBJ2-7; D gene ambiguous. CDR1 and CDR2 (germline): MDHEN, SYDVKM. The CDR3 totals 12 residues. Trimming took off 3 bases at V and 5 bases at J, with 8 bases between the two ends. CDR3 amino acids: CASSLVSDEQYF. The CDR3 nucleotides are TGTGCCAGCAGTTTGGTGTCCGACGAGCAGTACTTC.

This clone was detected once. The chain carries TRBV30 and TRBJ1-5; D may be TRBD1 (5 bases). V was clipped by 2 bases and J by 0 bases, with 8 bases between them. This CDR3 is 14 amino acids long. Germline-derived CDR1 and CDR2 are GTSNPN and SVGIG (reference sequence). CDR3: CAWSPGTSNQPQHF. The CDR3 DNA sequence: TGTGCCTGGAGTCCAGGGACTAGCAATCAGCCCCAGCATTTT.

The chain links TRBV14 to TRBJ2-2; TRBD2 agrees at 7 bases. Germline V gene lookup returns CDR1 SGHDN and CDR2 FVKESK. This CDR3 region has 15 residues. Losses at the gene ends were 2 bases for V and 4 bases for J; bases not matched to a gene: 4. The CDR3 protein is CASSQNLAATGELFF. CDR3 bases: TGTGCCAGCAGCCAAAACCTAGCGGCCACCGGGGAGCTGTTTTTT.

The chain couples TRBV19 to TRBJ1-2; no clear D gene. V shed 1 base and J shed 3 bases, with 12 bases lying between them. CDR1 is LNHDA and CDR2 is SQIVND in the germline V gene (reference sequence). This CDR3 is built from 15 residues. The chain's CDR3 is CASSIVYGYDYGYTF. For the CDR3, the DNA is TGTGCCAGTAGTATAGTGTACGGGTATGACTATGGCTACACCTTC.

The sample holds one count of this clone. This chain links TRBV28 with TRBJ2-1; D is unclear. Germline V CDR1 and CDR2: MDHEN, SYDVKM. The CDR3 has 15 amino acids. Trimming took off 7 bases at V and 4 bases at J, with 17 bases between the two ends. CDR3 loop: CASTPNPRQYNEQFF. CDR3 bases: TGTGCCAGCACCCCCAATCCCAGGCAATACAATGAGCAGTTCTTC.

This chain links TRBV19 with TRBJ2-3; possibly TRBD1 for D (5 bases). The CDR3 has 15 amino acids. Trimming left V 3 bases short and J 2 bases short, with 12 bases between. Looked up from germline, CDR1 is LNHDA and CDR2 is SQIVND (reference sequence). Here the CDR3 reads CASSIGARVTDTQYF. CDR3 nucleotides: TGTGCCAGTAGTATTGGGGCAAGAGTCACAGATACGCAGTATTTT.

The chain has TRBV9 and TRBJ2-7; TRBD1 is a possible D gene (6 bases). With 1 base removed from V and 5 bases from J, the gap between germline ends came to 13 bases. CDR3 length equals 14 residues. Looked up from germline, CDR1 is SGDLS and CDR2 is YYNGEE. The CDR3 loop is CASSVPPEGDEQYF. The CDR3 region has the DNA TGTGCCAGCAGCGTACCCCCAGAGGGGGACGAGCAGTACTTC.

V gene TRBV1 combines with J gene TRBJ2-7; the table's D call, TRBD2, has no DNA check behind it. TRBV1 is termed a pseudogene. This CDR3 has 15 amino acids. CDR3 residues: CTIGPERGGSYEQYF. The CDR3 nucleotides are TGCACCATCGGGCCCGAGCGGGGGGGCTCCTACGAGCAGTACTTC.

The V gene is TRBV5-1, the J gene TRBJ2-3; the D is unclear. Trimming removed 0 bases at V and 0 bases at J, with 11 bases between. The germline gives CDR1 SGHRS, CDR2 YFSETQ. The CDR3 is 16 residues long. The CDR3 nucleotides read TGCGCCAGCAGCTTGGCCGTCGCCCATAGCACAGATACGCAGTATTTT. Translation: CASSLAVAHSTDTQYF.

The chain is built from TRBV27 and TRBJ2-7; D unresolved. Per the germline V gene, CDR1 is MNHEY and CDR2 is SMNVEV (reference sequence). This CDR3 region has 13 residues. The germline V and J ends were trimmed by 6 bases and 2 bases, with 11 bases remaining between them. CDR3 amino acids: CASRGDSPYEQYF. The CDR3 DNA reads TGTGCCAGCAGGGGCGACTCCCCCTACGAGCAGTACTTC.